These 9 T cell receptor beta chains originate from one sample sequenced in a study of human T cells and chemical hapten exposure. TCRdb used MiXCR to reprocess the RACE reads, holding one entry per CDR3 protein. The table records roughly 200,000 distinct CDR3 sequences, 24% of them present only once. The time point is: patch test 3, about 24 weeks after DPC sensitization. As for treatment: therapeutic diphenylcyclopropenone sensitization with weekly scalp DPC. Sequenced material: whole blood, taken in connection with sensitization to the hapten diphenylcyclopropenone (DPC). All receptors derive from a woman in her thirties or forties with alopecia areata. Some clones in this sample may be carry-over from other donors' samples.

This sequence joins TRBV5-5 and TRBJ1-5; D not certain. Germline CDR1 reads SGHKS; CDR2 reads YYEKEE (reference sequence). The V gene lost 2 bases and the J gene lost 3 bases, with 9 bases spanning the gap. This CDR3 is 14 amino acids long. CDR3 DNA sequence: TGTGCCAGCAGCTTCGGCACACCCAATCAGCCCCAGCATTTT. Translation gives CASSFGTPNQPQHF.

This clonotype turned up a few times. The V gene is TRBV27, the J gene TRBJ2-7; D uncertain. Trimming removed 2 bases from V and 5 bases from J, with 13 bases in between. Looked up from germline, CDR1 is MNHEY and CDR2 is SMNVEV (reference sequence). The CDR3 extends over 14 amino acids. CDR3 nucleotide sequence: TGTGCCAGCAGTTTAGGCGTACGGGCCCACGAGCAGTACTTC. Translating it yields CASSLGVRAHEQYF.

This clonotype was seen a few times. V and J are TRBV28 and TRBJ1-5; no firm D call. Germline assignment: CDR1 MDHEN and CDR2 SYDVKM. The CDR3 spans 13 residues. V gave up 10 bases and J gave up 3 bases, with 13 bases separating them. The CDR3 sequence is CAIGVGSNQPQHF. In DNA, the CDR3 is TGTGCCATCGGGGTGGGATCCAATCAGCCCCAGCATTTT. Full variable domain (outside the CDR3, taken from reference TRBV28 and TRBJ1-5): DVKVTQSSRYLVKRTGEKVFLECVQDMDHENMFWYRQDPGLGLRLIYFSYDVKMKEKGDIPEGYSVSREKKERFSLILESASTNQTSMYLCAIGVGSNQPQHFGDGTRLSIL.

This clonotype was seen more than once but under ten times. The chain couples TRBV7-2 to TRBJ2-7; D gene ambiguous. Per the germline V gene, CDR1 is SGHTA and CDR2 is FQGNSA. This CDR3 region has 15 residues. The V and J ends lost 2 bases and 4 bases respectively, with 15 bases between them. The CDR3 coding sequence is TGTGCCAGCAGCTTATATGGGATAGCCTCGTACGAGCAGTACTTC. This codes for CASSLYGIASYEQYF.

This rearrangement joins TRBV4-3 to TRBJ1-4; no clear D gene. CDR1 and CDR2 (germline): LGHNA, YSLEER. The CDR3 has 14 amino acids. Trimming removed 0 bases from V and 6 bases from J, with 8 bases in between. This CDR3 reads CASSQEWADEKLFF. The CDR3 region has the DNA TGCGCCAGCAGCCAAGAGTGGGCAGATGAAAAACTGTTTTTT.

In its sample, this clonotype was seen a few times. The gene calls are TRBV7-2 and TRBJ2-3; unclear D gene. V lost 6 bases to trimming and J lost 6 bases, with 10 bases between them. The CDR3 spans 12 residues. Germline V CDR1 and CDR2: SGHTA, FQGNSA. CDR3 nucleotides: TGTGCCAGCAGTTCCGGACGGGATACGCAGTATTTT. This sequence encodes CASSSGRDTQYF.

The rearrangement joins TRBV29-1 to TRBJ1-5; no definite D call. The CDR3 sequence is 13 residues long. Germline CDR1 reads SQVTM; CDR2 reads ANQGSEA. V lost 6 bases, J lost 5 bases, and 14 bases lay in between. In nucleotides, the CDR3 is TGCAGCGTCTATGGGCCCAATCATCAGCCCCAGCATTTT. Its translation is CSVYGPNHQPQHF.

This clonotype has more than one count but fewer than ten. V usage is TRBV7-8 and J usage is TRBJ2-1; TRBD2 matches 13 bases. Germline V gives CDR1 SGHVS, CDR2 FQNEAQ. There are 17 residues in the CDR3. J was trimmed by 9 bases and V by 5 bases; bases with no gene match: 13. This chain's CDR3 is CASSPYRTSGSRGEQFF. DNA of the CDR3: TGTGCCAGCAGCCCTTATCGGACTAGCGGGAGTAGGGGTGAGCAGTTCTTC.

The sample holds a few counts of this clonotype. The rearrangement joins TRBV29-1 to TRBJ2-1, with no clear D. The CDR3 length is 13 residues. The ends were cut back, 4 bases at V and 3 bases at J, with 10 bases in the middle. CDR1 and CDR2 from the germline V gene are SQVTM and ANQGSEA. As DNA, the CDR3 is TGCAGCGTTGGCCCGACCCTCTACAATGAGCAGTTCTTC. As protein: CSVGPTLYNEQFF.